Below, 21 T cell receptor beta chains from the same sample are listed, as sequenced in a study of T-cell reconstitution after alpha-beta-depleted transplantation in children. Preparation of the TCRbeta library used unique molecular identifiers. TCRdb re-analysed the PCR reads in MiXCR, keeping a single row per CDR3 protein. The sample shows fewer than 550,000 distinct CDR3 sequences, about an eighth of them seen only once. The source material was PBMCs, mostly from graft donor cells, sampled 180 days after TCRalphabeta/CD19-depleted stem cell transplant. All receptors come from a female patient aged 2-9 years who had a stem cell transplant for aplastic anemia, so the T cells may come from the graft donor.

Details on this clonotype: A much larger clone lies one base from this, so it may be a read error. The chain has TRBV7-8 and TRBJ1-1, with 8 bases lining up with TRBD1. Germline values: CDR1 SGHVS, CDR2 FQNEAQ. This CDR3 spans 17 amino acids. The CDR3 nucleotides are TGTGCCACCAGCTTAGTACTAAACGGACAGGGCCGGACTGAAGCTTTCTTT. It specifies CATSLVLNGQGRTEAFF.

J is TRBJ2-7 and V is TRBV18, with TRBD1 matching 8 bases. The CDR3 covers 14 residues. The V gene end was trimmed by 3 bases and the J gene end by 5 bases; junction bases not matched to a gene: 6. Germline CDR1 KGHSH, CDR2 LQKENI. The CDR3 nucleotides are TGTGCCAGCTCACCCCGGACAGGGACTGACGAGCAGTACTTC. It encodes CASSPRTGTDEQYF.

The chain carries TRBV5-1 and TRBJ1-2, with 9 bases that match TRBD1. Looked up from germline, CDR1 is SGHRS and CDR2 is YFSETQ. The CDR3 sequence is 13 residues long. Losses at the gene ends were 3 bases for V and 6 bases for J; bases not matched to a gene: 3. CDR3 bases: TGCGCCAGCAGCTACACAGGGGGCCATGGCTACACCTTC. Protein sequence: CASSYTGGHGYTF.

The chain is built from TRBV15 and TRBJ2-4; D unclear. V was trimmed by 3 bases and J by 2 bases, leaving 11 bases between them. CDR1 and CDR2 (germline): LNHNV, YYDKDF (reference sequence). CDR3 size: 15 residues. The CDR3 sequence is CATSRVIESKNIQYF. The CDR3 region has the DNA TGTGCCACCAGCAGGGTGATCGAGTCCAAAAACATTCAGTACTTC. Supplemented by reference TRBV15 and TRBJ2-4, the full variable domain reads DAMVIQNPRYQVTQFGKPVTLSCSQTLNHNVMYWYQQKSSQAPKLLFHYYDKDFNNEADTPDNFQSRRPNTSFCFLDIRSPGLGDTAMYLCATSRVIESKNIQYFGAGTRLSVL.

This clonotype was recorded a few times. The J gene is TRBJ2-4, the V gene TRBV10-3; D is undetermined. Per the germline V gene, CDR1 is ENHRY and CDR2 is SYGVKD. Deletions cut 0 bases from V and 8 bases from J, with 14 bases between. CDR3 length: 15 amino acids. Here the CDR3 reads CAISESRFSPDIQYF. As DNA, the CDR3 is TGTGCCATCAGTGAGTCTAGGTTTAGCCCCGACATTCAGTACTTC.

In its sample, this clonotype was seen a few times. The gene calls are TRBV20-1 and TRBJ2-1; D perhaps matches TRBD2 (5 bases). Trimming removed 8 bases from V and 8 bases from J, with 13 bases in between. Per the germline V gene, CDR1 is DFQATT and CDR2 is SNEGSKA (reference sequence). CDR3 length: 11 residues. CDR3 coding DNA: TGCAGTTCACTGGACTGGGATGAGCAGTTCTTC. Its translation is CSSLDWDEQFF.

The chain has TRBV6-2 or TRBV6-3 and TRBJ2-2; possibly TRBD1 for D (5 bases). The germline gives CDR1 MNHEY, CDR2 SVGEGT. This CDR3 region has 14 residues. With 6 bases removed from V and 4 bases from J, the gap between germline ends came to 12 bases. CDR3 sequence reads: CASRDAGFTGELFF. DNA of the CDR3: TGTGCCAGCAGAGACGCAGGGTTCACCGGGGAGCTGTTTTTT.

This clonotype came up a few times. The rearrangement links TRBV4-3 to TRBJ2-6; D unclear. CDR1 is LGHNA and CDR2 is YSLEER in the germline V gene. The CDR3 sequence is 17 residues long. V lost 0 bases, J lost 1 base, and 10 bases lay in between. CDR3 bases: TGCGCCAGCAGCCAAGATTGGTTGAGGTCTGGGGCCAACGTCCTGACTTTC. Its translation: CASSQDWLRSGANVLTF.

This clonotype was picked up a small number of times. DNA for the CDR3: TGCGCCAGCAGCCAAGATTCCTCGGGCACTGAAGCTTTCTTT. Protein sequence: CASSQDSSGTEAFF. The chain has TRBV4-3 and TRBJ1-1; D not resolved. The V end lost 0 bases, the J end lost 4 bases, and 9 bases lay between the germline ends. The CDR3 spans 14 residues. Germline V gene sequence: CDR1 LGHNA, CDR2 YSLEER.

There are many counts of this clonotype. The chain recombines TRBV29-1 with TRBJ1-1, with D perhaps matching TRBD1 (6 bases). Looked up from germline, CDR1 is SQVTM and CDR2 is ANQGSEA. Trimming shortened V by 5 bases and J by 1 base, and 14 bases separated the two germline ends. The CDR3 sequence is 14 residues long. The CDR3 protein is CSVLWGTRNTEAFF. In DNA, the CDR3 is TGCAGCGTTCTCTGGGGGACAAGGAACACTGAAGCTTTCTTT. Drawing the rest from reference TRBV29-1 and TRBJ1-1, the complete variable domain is SAVISQKPSRDICQRGTSLTIQCQVDSQVTMMFWYRQQPGQSLTLIATANQGSEATYESGFVIDKFPISRPNLTFSTLTVSNMSPEDSSIYLCSVLWGTRNTEAFFGQGTRLTVV.

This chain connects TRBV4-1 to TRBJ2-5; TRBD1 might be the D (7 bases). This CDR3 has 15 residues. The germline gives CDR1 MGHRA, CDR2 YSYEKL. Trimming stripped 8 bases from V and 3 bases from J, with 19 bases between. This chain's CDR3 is CASGQEGLRKETQYF. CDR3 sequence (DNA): TGCGCCAGCGGACAGGAGGGGCTTAGAAAAGAGACCCAGTACTTC.

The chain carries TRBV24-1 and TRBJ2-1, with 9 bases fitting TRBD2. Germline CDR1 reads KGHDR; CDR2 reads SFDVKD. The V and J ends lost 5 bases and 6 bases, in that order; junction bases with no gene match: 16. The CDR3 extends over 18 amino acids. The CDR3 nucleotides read TGTGCCACCAGTGCAGGTGTAGGTGTAGCGGGAGTCCCCAATGAGCAGTTCTTC. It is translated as CATSAGVGVAGVPNEQFF.

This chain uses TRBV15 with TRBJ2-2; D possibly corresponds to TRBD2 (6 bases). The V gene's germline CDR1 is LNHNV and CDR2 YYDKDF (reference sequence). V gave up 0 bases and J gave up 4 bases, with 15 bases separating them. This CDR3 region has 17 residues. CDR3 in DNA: TGTGCCACCAGCAGAGATCCGGGCGGGGCCACCACCGGGGAGCTGTTTTTT. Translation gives CATSRDPGGATTGELFF.

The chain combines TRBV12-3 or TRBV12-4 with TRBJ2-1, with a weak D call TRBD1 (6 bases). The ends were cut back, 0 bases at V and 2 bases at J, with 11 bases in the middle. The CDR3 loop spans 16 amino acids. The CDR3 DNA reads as TGTGCCAGCAGTTTAGCTATTGGACAGCCCTACAATGAGCAGTTCTTC. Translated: CASSLAIGQPYNEQFF.

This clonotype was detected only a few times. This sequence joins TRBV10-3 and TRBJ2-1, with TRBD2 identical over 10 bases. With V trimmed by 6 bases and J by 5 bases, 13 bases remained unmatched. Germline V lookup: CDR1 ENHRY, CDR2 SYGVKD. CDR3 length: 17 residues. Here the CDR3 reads CAIRKPQREGPNNEQFF. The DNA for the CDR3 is TGTGCCATCAGGAAGCCCCAGCGGGAGGGCCCTAACAATGAGCAGTTCTTC.

The CDR3 DNA reads as TGCAGTGCTCCTCACTCCGCAACTAATGAAAAACTGTTTTTT. It codes for CSAPHSATNEKLFF. This chain uses TRBV20-1 with TRBJ1-4; D gene uncertain. This CDR3 comprises 14 residues. CDR1 and CDR2 from the germline V gene are DFQATT and SNEGSKA (reference sequence). Trimming took 5 bases from V and 0 from J, leaving 10 bases between them.

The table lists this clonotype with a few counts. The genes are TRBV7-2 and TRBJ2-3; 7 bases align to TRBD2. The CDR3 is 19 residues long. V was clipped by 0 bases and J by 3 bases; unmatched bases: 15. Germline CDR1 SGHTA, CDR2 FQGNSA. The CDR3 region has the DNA TGTGCCAGCAGCTTAGCGCCCTCCGGACTAGGGCTTGGGACAGATACGCAGTATTTT. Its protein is CASSLAPSGLGLGTDTQYF. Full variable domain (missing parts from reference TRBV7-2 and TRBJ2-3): GAGVSQSPSNKVTEKGKDVELRCDPISGHTALYWYRQSLGQGLEFLIYFQGNSAPDKSGLPSDRFSAERTGGSVSTLTIQRTQQEDSAVYLCASSLAPSGLGLGTDTQYFGPGTRLTVL.

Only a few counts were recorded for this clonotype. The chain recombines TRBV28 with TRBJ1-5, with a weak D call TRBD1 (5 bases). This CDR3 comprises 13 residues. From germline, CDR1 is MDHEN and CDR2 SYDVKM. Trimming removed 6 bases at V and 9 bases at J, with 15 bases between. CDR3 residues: CASRGDRFAPQHF. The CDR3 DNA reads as TGTGCCAGCAGGGGGGACCGCTTCGCGCCCCAGCATTTT.

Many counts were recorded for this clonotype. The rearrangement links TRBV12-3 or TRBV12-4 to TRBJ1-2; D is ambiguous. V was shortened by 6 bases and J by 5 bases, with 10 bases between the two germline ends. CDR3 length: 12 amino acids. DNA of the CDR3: TGTGCCAGCAGCCCTTTAGGGTATGGCTACACCTTC. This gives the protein CASSPLGYGYTF.

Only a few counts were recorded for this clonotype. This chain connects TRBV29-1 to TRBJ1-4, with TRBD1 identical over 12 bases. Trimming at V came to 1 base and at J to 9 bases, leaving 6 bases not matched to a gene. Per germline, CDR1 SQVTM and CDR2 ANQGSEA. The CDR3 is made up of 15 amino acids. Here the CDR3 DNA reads TGCAGCGTTGAAGTATGGGACAGGGGGCTTCAAAAACTGTTTTTT. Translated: CSVEVWDRGLQKLFF.

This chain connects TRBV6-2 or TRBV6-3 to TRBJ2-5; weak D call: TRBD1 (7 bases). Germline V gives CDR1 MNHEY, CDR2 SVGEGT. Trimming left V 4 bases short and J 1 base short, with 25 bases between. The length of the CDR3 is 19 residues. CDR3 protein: CASSWRRGRGEALQETQYF. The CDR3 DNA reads TGTGCCAGCAGTTGGAGGAGGGGGCGCGGCGAGGCACTCCAAGAGACCCAGTACTTC.